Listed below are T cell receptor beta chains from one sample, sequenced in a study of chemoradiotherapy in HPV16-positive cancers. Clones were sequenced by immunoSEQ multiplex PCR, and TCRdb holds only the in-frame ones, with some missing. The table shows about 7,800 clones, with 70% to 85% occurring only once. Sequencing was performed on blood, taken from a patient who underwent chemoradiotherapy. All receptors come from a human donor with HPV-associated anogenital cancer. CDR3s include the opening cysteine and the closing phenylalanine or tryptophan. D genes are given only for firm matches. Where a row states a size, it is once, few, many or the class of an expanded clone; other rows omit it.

CASRKGPGQGTDTQYF TGTGCCAGCCGTAAGGGACCGGGACAGGGGACAGATACGCAGTATTTT TRBD1 16 TRBV7-9 . TRBJ2-3
CASKWAGANVLTF TGCGCCAGTAAATGGGCTGGGGCCAACGTCCTGACTTTC . 13 TRBV4-3 once TRBJ2-6
CASKAGPLITDTQYF TGCGCCAGCAAAGCCGGGCCCTTAATCACAGATACGCAGTATTTT . 15 TRBV10-1 . TRBJ2-3
CASSPQRGRGGTDTQYF TGTGCCAGCTCACCGCAGCGGGGGAGAGGGGGCACAGATACGCAGTATTTT TRBD2 17 TRBV18 . TRBJ2-3
CASSSWGTDTQYF TGTGCCAGCAGTTCATGGGGTACAGATACGCAGTATTTT . 13 TRBV27 . TRBJ2-3
CASFLNYGYTF TGTGCCAGCTTTCTTAACTATGGCTACACCTTC . 11 TRBV6-1 . TRBJ1-2
CASSLGLTQNSPLHF TGTGCCAGCAGCTTAGGTCTGACACAGAATTCACCCCTCCACTTT . 15 TRBV7-9 . TRBJ1-6
CASSLSRWDEQFF TGTGCCAGCAGCTTGTCCCGTTGGGATGAGCAGTTCTTC . 13 TRBV5-4 . TRBJ2-1
CASSLGGQSNQPQHF TGTGCCAGCAGCTTAGGGGGACAGAGCAATCAGCCCCAGCATTTT TRBD1 15 TRBV7-2 once TRBJ1-5
CASSADRGHINEQFF TGTGCCAGCAGTGCAGACAGGGGGCACATCAATGAGCAGTTCTTC TRBD1 15 TRBV6-1 . TRBJ2-1
CASSRGRSDTGELFF TGTGCCAGTAGTAGGGGGCGCTCGGACACCGGGGAGCTGTTTTTT . 15 TRBV19 . TRBJ2-2
CASSGWEETQYF TGTGCCAGCAGTGGGTGGGAAGAGACCCAGTACTTC . 12 TRBV5-4 . TRBJ2-5
CASSSQGGDAYEQYF TGTGCCAGCAGTTCCCAAGGGGGGGATGCCTACGAGCAGTACTTC . 15 TRBV27 few TRBJ2-7
CASRVGENTEAFF TGCGCCAGCAGGGTCGGCGAAAACACTGAAGCTTTCTTT . 13 TRBV10-1 few TRBJ1-1
CASKVTNTEAFF TGTGCCAGCAAGGTTACGAACACTGAAGCTTTCTTT . 12 TRBV7-2 . TRBJ1-1
CASSYDVYNYGYTF TGTGCCAGCAGTTACGACGTCTACAACTATGGCTACACCTTC . 14 TRBV6-6 . TRBJ1-2